The rows below give T cell receptor beta chains drawn from one sample of a study of cytomegalovirus exposure and HLA in healthy donors. The method was immunoSEQ multiplex PCR; TCRdb's version includes in-frame clones alone and lacks a portion of them. The sample shows approximately 280,000 clones, around nine tenths of them seen only once. The sample was PBMCs. These receptors came from a woman aged 18 to 35 in good health and CMV-seronegative. Each CDR3 is given with its conserved first and last residue. Each record gives: V gene, D gene, J gene, clone size, CDR3 DNA, CDR3 protein. The D gene is left open where the match is weak. Clone size is stated in some rows and not others, as once, few, many or a class when expanded.

v_gene: TRBV7-9; d_gene: TRBD1; j_gene: TRBJ1-1; abundance: NA; CDR3nt: TGTGCCAGCAGCTTACAGGGGGCGAACACTGAAGCTTTCTTT; CDR3aa: CASSLQGANTEAFF
v_gene: TRBV7-6; d_gene: NA; j_gene: TRBJ1-5; abundance: NA; CDR3nt: TGTGCCAGCAGCTTAGATCCGGATCAGCCCCAGCATTTT; CDR3aa: CASSLDPDQPQHF
v_gene: TRBV14; d_gene: TRBD2; j_gene: TRBJ2-3; abundance: NA; CDR3nt: TGTGCCAGCAGCGCGACTAGCTCTACGCAGTATTTT; CDR3aa: CASSATSSTQYF
v_gene: TRBV7-3; d_gene: NA; j_gene: TRBJ1-2; abundance: NA; CDR3nt: TGTGCCAGCAGCTTATCTGTGGGGGGTCCGTATGGCTACACCTTC; CDR3aa: CASSLSVGGPYGYTF
v_gene: TRBV7-3; d_gene: NA; j_gene: TRBJ1-1; abundance: NA; CDR3nt: TGTGCCAGCAGCTTAATCGGTCAGGGGATTACTGAAGCTTTCTTT; CDR3aa: CASSLIGQGITEAFF
v_gene: TRBV10-2; d_gene: NA; j_gene: TRBJ1-2; abundance: NA; CDR3nt: TGCGCCAGCAGTGAGACGGCTAACTATGGCTACACCTTC; CDR3aa: CASSETANYGYTF
v_gene: TRBV11-3; d_gene: NA; j_gene: TRBJ2-3; abundance: NA; CDR3nt: TGTGCCAGCAGCTTAGGGCTTACAGATACGCAGTATTTT; CDR3aa: CASSLGLTDTQYF
v_gene: TRBV29-1; d_gene: TRBD2; j_gene: TRBJ2-5; abundance: NA; CDR3nt: TGCAGCGTTGAAGATATAAGCGGGGGGGCGGGTAGTCAAGAGACCCAGTACTTC; CDR3aa: CSVEDISGGAGSQETQYF
v_gene: TRBV27; d_gene: NA; j_gene: TRBJ2-3; abundance: NA; CDR3nt: TGTGCCAGCAGTACCTACAAGGGGTCTAGCACAGATACGCAGTATTTT; CDR3aa: CASSTYKGSSTDTQYF
v_gene: TRBV30; d_gene: TRBD1; j_gene: TRBJ2-7; abundance: NA; CDR3nt: TGTGCCTGGAGCCACGACAGGGGGCAGTACTTC; CDR3aa: CAWSHDRGQYF
v_gene: TRBV5-1; d_gene: NA; j_gene: TRBJ2-5; abundance: NA; CDR3nt: TGCGCCAGCAGCCCTTACTGGGGGGACCAAGAGACCCAGTACTTC; CDR3aa: CASSPYWGDQETQYF
v_gene: TRBV7-3; d_gene: TRBD2; j_gene: TRBJ2-7; abundance: NA; CDR3nt: TGTGCCAGCAGCTTACAGAGCGGGGGCTCCTACGAGCAGTACTTC; CDR3aa: CASSLQSGGSYEQYF
v_gene: TRBV20-1; d_gene: TRBD2; j_gene: TRBJ2-1; abundance: NA; CDR3nt: TGCAGTGCTCGAACTAGCGGGGCCATGTTCTTC; CDR3aa: CSARTSGAMFF
v_gene: TRBV19; d_gene: TRBD1; j_gene: TRBJ1-5; abundance: NA; CDR3nt: TGTGCCAGTAGATTACAGGGGGTTAGCAATCAGCCCCAGCATTTT; CDR3aa: CASRLQGVSNQPQHF
v_gene: TRBV27; d_gene: NA; j_gene: TRBJ2-2; abundance: NA; CDR3nt: TGTGCCAGCAGTCTCATCGGACTGTCGAACACCGGGGAGCTGTTTTTT; CDR3aa: CASSLIGLSNTGELFF
v_gene: TRBV7-8; d_gene: NA; j_gene: TRBJ2-7; abundance: NA; CDR3nt: TGTGCCAGCAGCCAGACAGTAAACTACGAGCAGTACTTC; CDR3aa: CASSQTVNYEQYF
v_gene: TRBV29-1; d_gene: NA; j_gene: TRBJ1-1; abundance: NA; CDR3nt: TGCAGCGCGGGGGGGGTAAAGTACACTGAAGCTTTCTTT; CDR3aa: CSAGGVKYTEAFF
v_gene: TRBV6-1; d_gene: TRBD1; j_gene: TRBJ1-2; abundance: NA; CDR3nt: TGTGCCAGCAGTGAAATGACAGGGGGTGAAGGCTACACCTTC; CDR3aa: CASSEMTGGEGYTF
v_gene: TRBV6-1; d_gene: NA; j_gene: TRBJ1-6; abundance: NA; CDR3nt: TGTGCCAGCAGTGAAGGTCCGGATTCACCCCTCCACTTT; CDR3aa: CASSEGPDSPLHF
v_gene: TRBV5-6; d_gene: TRBD1; j_gene: TRBJ2-3; abundance: NA; CDR3nt: TGTGCCAGCAGCCCTGGGACAGGAACCTTTGGAGATACGCAGTATTTT; CDR3aa: CASSPGTGTFGDTQYF
v_gene: TRBV11-3; d_gene: NA; j_gene: TRBJ1-1; abundance: NA; CDR3nt: TGTGCCAGCACTAATAGACGGGAGTGGGACACTGAAGCTTTCTTT; CDR3aa: CASTNRREWDTEAFF
v_gene: TRBV6-5; d_gene: NA; j_gene: TRBJ2-1; abundance: NA; CDR3nt: TGTGCCAGCCAGACAGGTCTAAGCTCCTACAATGAGCAGTTCTTC; CDR3aa: CASQTGLSSYNEQFF
v_gene: TRBV15; d_gene: NA; j_gene: TRBJ1-2; abundance: NA; CDR3nt: TGTGCCACCAGCAGAGGTAGACAAAACTATGGCTACACCTTC; CDR3aa: CATSRGRQNYGYTF
v_gene: TRBV2; d_gene: NA; j_gene: TRBJ2-1; abundance: NA; CDR3nt: TGTGCCAGAGCCCCGCGGGCAGGGGATGAGCAGTTCTTC; CDR3aa: CARAPRAGDEQFF
v_gene: TRBV29-1; d_gene: NA; j_gene: TRBJ1-1; abundance: NA; CDR3nt: TGCAGCGTTGTAGTGAACACTGAAGCTTTCTTT; CDR3aa: CSVVVNTEAFF
v_gene: TRBV7-9; d_gene: NA; j_gene: TRBJ2-7; abundance: NA; CDR3nt: TGTGCCAGCAGCTTGGCCCCATCAAGCTCCTACGAGCAGTACTTC; CDR3aa: CASSLAPSSSYEQYF
v_gene: TRBV7-2; d_gene: NA; j_gene: TRBJ2-7; abundance: NA; CDR3nt: TGTGCCAGCAGCTTAGATTTTGCGGACGAGCAGTACTTC; CDR3aa: CASSLDFADEQYF
v_gene: TRBV5-6; d_gene: NA; j_gene: TRBJ1-2; abundance: few; CDR3nt: TGTGCCAGCAGCCCCGGGTTGGGTGGCTACACCTTC; CDR3aa: CASSPGLGGYTF
v_gene: TRBV4-1; d_gene: TRBD2; j_gene: TRBJ2-3; abundance: NA; CDR3nt: TGCGCCAGCACCCCAAGCGGGGCCTTTGGCACAGATACGCAGTATTTT; CDR3aa: CASTPSGAFGTDTQYF
v_gene: TRBV2; d_gene: NA; j_gene: TRBJ2-7; abundance: NA; CDR3nt: TGTGCCAGCAGTGGGCGGACTCAATACGAGCAGTACTTC; CDR3aa: CASSGRTQYEQYF
v_gene: TRBV5-1; d_gene: TRBD1; j_gene: TRBJ1-3; abundance: NA; CDR3nt: TGCGCCAGCAGCCTGGGGACAGTTGGAAACACCATATATTTT; CDR3aa: CASSLGTVGNTIYF
v_gene: TRBV2; d_gene: TRBD2; j_gene: TRBJ2-1; abundance: NA; CDR3nt: TGTGCCAGCAGTGCGGCGGGGGGGCCCTTTGAGCAGTTCTTC; CDR3aa: CASSAAGGPFEQFF
v_gene: TRBV7-2; d_gene: NA; j_gene: TRBJ1-2; abundance: NA; CDR3nt: TGTGCCTCTGCCGAAGCGGATGATAACTATGGCTACACCTTC; CDR3aa: CASAEADDNYGYTF
v_gene: TRBV12-5; d_gene: NA; j_gene: TRBJ1-1; abundance: NA; CDR3nt: TGTGCTAGTGGCCAGGGTGAGACTGAAGCTTTCTTT; CDR3aa: CASGQGETEAFF
v_gene: TRBV10-1; d_gene: TRBD1; j_gene: TRBJ2-7; abundance: once; CDR3nt: TGCGCCAGCAGTACAGGGGTCGGCTACGAGCAGTACTTC; CDR3aa: CASSTGVGYEQYF
v_gene: TRBV5-6; d_gene: NA; j_gene: TRBJ1-1; abundance: NA; CDR3nt: TGTGCCAGCAGCCCCCTCTTGCGGGAAAGGGCTGAAGCTTTCTTT; CDR3aa: CASSPLLRERAEAFF
v_gene: TRBV11-2; d_gene: NA; j_gene: TRBJ1-3; abundance: once; CDR3nt: TGTGCCAGCAGCCAACAGGATCTAACTGGGTCTGGAAACACCATATATTTT; CDR3aa: CASSQQDLTGSGNTIYF
v_gene: TRBV9; d_gene: NA; j_gene: TRBJ2-3; abundance: NA; CDR3nt: TGTGCCAGCAGCGTAACGGCTAGCACGCACACAGATACGCAGTATTTT; CDR3aa: CASSVTASTHTDTQYF
v_gene: TRBV12-5; d_gene: TRBD1; j_gene: TRBJ2-5; abundance: NA; CDR3nt: TGTGCTAGTACTCCCTTAACAGGGGTAGAGACCCAGTACTTC; CDR3aa: CASTPLTGVETQYF
v_gene: TRBV14; d_gene: NA; j_gene: TRBJ1-1; abundance: NA; CDR3nt: TGTGCCAGCAGCCAAGATAGCGGAAACGACGAAGCTTTCTTT; CDR3aa: CASSQDSGNDEAFF
v_gene: TRBV5-1; d_gene: NA; j_gene: TRBJ2-7; abundance: NA; CDR3nt: TGCGCCAGCAGCTCCGAAGGCGGGACGGCAGGCGAGCAGTACTTC; CDR3aa: CASSSEGGTAGEQYF
v_gene: TRBV2; d_gene: TRBD1; j_gene: TRBJ2-7; abundance: NA; CDR3nt: TGTGCCAGCAGCGTCGGCAGGGGGTACGAGCAGTACTTC; CDR3aa: CASSVGRGYEQYF
v_gene: TRBV15; d_gene: TRBD1; j_gene: TRBJ1-1; abundance: NA; CDR3nt: TGTGCCACCAGCAGAATCGACAGGGCGCGAGCTTTCTTT; CDR3aa: CATSRIDRARAFF
v_gene: TRBV5-1; d_gene: TRBD1; j_gene: TRBJ1-2; abundance: NA; CDR3nt: TGCGCCAGCAGCCCTCGCGGGACAGGGGAATCTGGCTACACCTTC; CDR3aa: CASSPRGTGESGYTF
v_gene: TRBV30; d_gene: NA; j_gene: TRBJ1-2; abundance: NA; CDR3nt: TGTGCCTGGAGTGCTTGGACATCGCATGCGGATGGCTACACCTTC; CDR3aa: CAWSAWTSHADGYTF
v_gene: TRBV6-4; d_gene: NA; j_gene: TRBJ1-6; abundance: NA; CDR3nt: TGTGCCAGCAGCCCCGGGGGGGAATGGCCCCTCCACTTT; CDR3aa: CASSPGGEWPLHF
v_gene: TRBV21-1; d_gene: NA; j_gene: TRBJ2-7; abundance: NA; CDR3nt: TGTGCCAGCAGCAAAGGTAGCGGGACAGAGCTTAAGGAGCAGTACTTC; CDR3aa: CASSKGSGTELKEQYF
v_gene: TRBV2; d_gene: NA; j_gene: TRBJ1-3; abundance: NA; CDR3nt: TGCGGAGTGAGACAGAGCTCTGGAAACACCATATATTTT; CDR3aa: CGVRQSSGNTIYF
v_gene: TRBV13; d_gene: NA; j_gene: TRBJ1-4; abundance: NA; CDR3nt: TGTGCCAGCAGTCAAAACAAGGGGAAAACTAATGAAAAACTGTTTTTT; CDR3aa: CASSQNKGKTNEKLFF
v_gene: TRBV18; d_gene: NA; j_gene: TRBJ1-6; abundance: NA; CDR3nt: TGTGCCAGCTCGGAACAGAGCTCCTATAATTCACCCCTCCACTTT; CDR3aa: CASSEQSSYNSPLHF
v_gene: TRBV11-2; d_gene: TRBD2; j_gene: TRBJ2-7; abundance: NA; CDR3nt: TGTGCCAGCAGCCGTAGCGGGGGGGCAGGGAGCGAGCAGTACTTC; CDR3aa: CASSRSGGAGSEQYF
v_gene: TRBV10-3; d_gene: TRBD1; j_gene: TRBJ1-2; abundance: NA; CDR3nt: TGTGCCATCAGAAGGACAGGGGAGGTCTATGGCTACACCTTC; CDR3aa: CAIRRTGEVYGYTF
v_gene: TRBV14; d_gene: NA; j_gene: TRBJ1-2; abundance: once; CDR3nt: TGTGCCAGCAGCCTTTGGGAGGCTGGCTATGGCTACACCTTC; CDR3aa: CASSLWEAGYGYTF
v_gene: TRBV27; d_gene: TRBD1; j_gene: TRBJ2-1; abundance: NA; CDR3nt: TGTGCCAGCATGGTCCTCCACCCGGGACAGGGGTACAATGAGCAGTTCTTC; CDR3aa: CASMVLHPGQGYNEQFF
v_gene: TRBV11-1; d_gene: TRBD1; j_gene: TRBJ1-6; abundance: NA; CDR3nt: TGTGCCAGCAGCTTAACGGGACAGGGTAGTAATTCACCCCTCCACTTT; CDR3aa: CASSLTGQGSNSPLHF
v_gene: TRBV14; d_gene: TRBD1; j_gene: TRBJ1-2; abundance: NA; CDR3nt: TGTGCCAGCAGCCCCGGACAGGGGGAGAGAGGCTACACCTTC; CDR3aa: CASSPGQGERGYTF
v_gene: TRBV12-5; d_gene: NA; j_gene: TRBJ1-2; abundance: NA; CDR3nt: TGTGCTAGTGGCGGACAGCTCTATGGCTACACCTTC; CDR3aa: CASGGQLYGYTF